The T cell receptor (beta chain) described here comes from a study of T cell responses to AZD1222 COVID-19 vaccine. Study-wide results and limits: The reported proportion of spike-specific TCRs targeting unmutated variant regions was nearly half. Vaccine-associated CD4 TCRs ranged over spike, dominating at 160-218 and 743-854. Spike-specific TCR breadth and depth went up after people got two AZD1222 doses.

As to this clone: The antigen remains unidentified.

V lost 2 bases, J lost 0 bases, and 14 bases lay in between. CDR1 and CDR2 (germline): SGHKS, YYEKEE (reference sequence). The CDR3 has 16 amino acids. Generated by immunoSEQ multiplex PCR, the TCRdb table keeps only in-frame clones and is missing some. This sample has 95,000 to 150,000 clones, with roughly 90% found just once. The chain carries TRBV5-5 and TRBJ1-1; a weak D match, TRBD1 (6 bases). This sequence originates from an adult in good health. Sequencing was performed on peripheral blood, taken on day 0 of AZD1222 vaccination. This CDR3 reads CASSFRLGTLNTEAFF. The CDR3 DNA reads as TGTGCCAGCAGCTTCCGTTTAGGGACATTGAACACTGAAGCTTTCTTT.